The source of this T cell receptor (beta chain) is a study of blood T cell repertoires in COVID-19. Whole-study context: T cells, B-cell-depleted T cells, or PBMCs supplied cDNA or gDNA.

CDR1 SGHAT and CDR2 FQNNGV come from the germline V gene. J gave up 0 bases and V 4 bases, and 6 bases lay outside the gene matches. This CDR3 region has 16 residues. This clone appeared a single time. Original handling: How many nucleated cells were present was estimated from reference gene primer amplification. Profiling relied on immunoSEQ multiplex PCR, and the TCRdb table lists in-frame clones only, not all of them. V, J and clone size are taken as reported in that table, and D and trimming were inferred from the DNA itself. The profile covers some 98,000 clones, with approximately 80% appearing a single time and roughly a tenth taken by the ten largest.

The receptor was isolated from a man between 65 and 79 years old with acute or convalescent COVID-19. This chain links TRBV11-2 with TRBJ2-1, with 7 bases that match TRBD2. The sequencing sample was made of peripheral blood. The DNA for the CDR3 is TGTGCCAGCAGCTCTAGGCGGGGGAGCTCCTACAATGAGCAGTTCTTC. Translation: CASSSRRGSSYNEQFF.